Each of the 23 T cell receptor beta chains below was sequenced from the same sample in a study of T cells in Graves' hyperthyroidism and ophthalmopathy. TCR beta CDR3 sequences were amplified from RNA transcripts. TCR CDR3 regions were first amplified by RT-PCR with HTBI primers. TCRdb used MiXCR to reprocess the multiplex PCR reads, holding one entry per CDR3 protein. Altogether 700,000 or so distinct CDR3 sequences are present, 13% to 15% being singletons, with the ten largest covering around 12%. The sequencing input was blood. The receptors derive from a woman aged 45-60 years with Graves' ophthalmopathy.

V is TRBV5-1 and J is TRBJ2-2; 7 nucleotides agree with TRBD1. This CDR3 comprises 16 residues. Germline assignment: CDR1 SGHRS and CDR2 YFSETQ. Losses at the gene ends were 3 bases for V and 2 bases for J; bases not matched to a gene: 7. The CDR3 nucleotides read TGCGCCAGCAGCTCACGACAGGGATTAAACACCGGGGAGCTGTTTTTT. Translated: CASSSRQGLNTGELFF. Full variable domain (missing parts from reference TRBV5-1 and TRBJ2-2): KAGVTQTPRYLIKTRGQQVTLSCSPISGHRSVSWYQQTPGQGLQFLFEYFSETQRNKGNFPGRFSGRQFSNSRSEMNVSTLELGDSALYLCASSSRQGLNTGELFFGEGSRLTVL.

At least ten counts were recorded for this clonotype. The rearrangement joins TRBV16 to TRBJ1-1; D possibly corresponds to TRBD1 (5 bases). Germline lookup yields CDR1 KGHSY and CDR2 FQNENV. The CDR3 length is 14 residues. V lost 4 bases and J lost 0, with 9 bases in between. CDR3 in DNA: TGTGCCAGCAGCCGTCAGACAGTGAACACTGAAGCTTTCTTT. Translation: CASSRQTVNTEAFF.

A few counts support this clonotype. This chain links TRBV7-8 with TRBJ1-5; D not certain. Germline V gene data show CDR1 as SGHVS and CDR2 as FQNEAQ. The CDR3 covers 15 residues. Trimming stripped 1 base from V and 4 bases from J, with 11 bases between. The CDR3 DNA reads TGTGCCAGCAGCTTAGAGCTCGCGGGGAATCAGCCCCAGCATTTT. Residues: CASSLELAGNQPQHF.

This clonotype was seen more than once but under ten times. The J gene is TRBJ2-5, the V gene TRBV6-2 or TRBV6-3; weak D call: TRBD2 (6 bases). CDR3 size: 16 residues. The V gene's germline CDR1 is MNHEY and CDR2 SVGEGT. V was trimmed by 1 base and J by 5 bases, leaving 17 bases between them. CDR3 in amino acids: CASSYLFQTRGETQYF. Written as DNA, the CDR3 is TGTGCCAGCAGTTACTTATTCCAGACTCGGGGGGAGACCCAGTACTTC.

About this clonotype itself: A much larger clone lies one base from this, so it may be a read error. This sequence joins TRBV6-2 or TRBV6-3 and TRBJ2-1, with 10 nucleotides matching TRBD2. Looked up from germline, CDR1 is MNHEY and CDR2 is SVGEGT. The CDR3 sequence is 15 residues long. The ends lost 5 bases at V and 4 bases at J; junction bases unmatched: 5. The chain's CDR3 is CASSDRTSGYNEQFF. The DNA of the CDR3 is TGTGCCAGCAGTGATCGGACTAGCGGATACAATGAGCAGTTCTTC.

This clonotype was counted only a few times. This chain uses TRBV18 with TRBJ1-3, with D uncertain. In germline, CDR1 is KGHSH, CDR2 LQKENI. Trimming cost V 1 base and J 1 base, with 17 bases left between them. The CDR3 has 18 residues. The CDR3 loop is CASSPLYRADRSGNTIYF. The DNA for the CDR3 is TGTGCCAGCTCACCACTTTACCGGGCCGATCGTTCTGGAAACACCATATATTTT.

This clonotype has more than one count but fewer than ten. The CDR3, as DNA: TGTGCCAGCAGCTTAGACAGGGGGCGCAACTACGAGCAGTACTTC. It codes for CASSLDRGRNYEQYF. The chain has TRBV7-9 and TRBJ2-7; 9 bases align to TRBD1. Germline trimming cut 1 base from V and 3 bases from J; bases unmatched to any gene: 4. The length of the CDR3 is 15 residues. Germline V lookup: CDR1 SEHNR, CDR2 FQNEAQ (reference sequence).

The rearrangement uses TRBV14 and TRBJ2-1; 10 bases fit TRBD2. Per the germline V gene, CDR1 is SGHDN and CDR2 is FVKESK. V lost 2 bases to trimming and J lost 8 bases; unmatched junction nucleotides: 12. This CDR3 has 17 residues. As DNA, the CDR3 is TGTGCCAGCAGCCAAAATCAACTAGCGGGATTGGGCGATGAGCAGTTCTTC. Residues: CASSQNQLAGLGDEQFF. Together with reference TRBV14 and TRBJ2-1, the CDR3 gives the full variable domain: EAGVTQFPSHSVIEKGQTVTLRCDPISGHDNLYWYRRVMGKEIKFLLHFVKESKQDESGMPNNRFLAERTGGTYSTLKVQPAELEDSGVYFCASSQNQLAGLGDEQFFGPGTRLTVL.

J is TRBJ2-3 and V is TRBV27, with D perhaps TRBD1 (5 bases). Germline V CDR1 and CDR2: MNHEY, SMNVEV (reference sequence). CDR3 length: 14 amino acids. The V end lost 6 bases, the J end lost 0 bases, and 10 bases lay between the germline ends. The CDR3 coding sequence is TGTGCCAGCAGAGGGGAACCTAGCACAGATACGCAGTATTTT. This sequence encodes CASRGEPSTDTQYF.

This clonotype was found many times. This chain connects TRBV9 to TRBJ1-5; no firm D call. V gave up 5 bases and J gave up 0 bases, with 9 bases separating them. The CDR3 runs 14 residues. CDR1 and CDR2 (germline): SGDLS, YYNGEE. The CDR3 reads CASSVGDSNQPQHF. The CDR3 DNA reads as TGTGCCAGCAGTGTCGGGGATAGCAATCAGCCCCAGCATTTT.

This clonotype occurred a few times. The chain links TRBV14 to TRBJ1-6; D gene unclear. Trimming cost V 1 base and J 9 bases, with 7 bases left between them. CDR1 is SGHDN and CDR2 is FVKESK in the germline V gene. CDR3 size: 13 residues. CDR3: CASSQVGLSPLHF. CDR3 DNA: TGTGCCAGCAGCCAAGTTGGGCTTTCACCCCTCCACTTT.

There are many counts of this clonotype. The V gene is TRBV30, the J gene TRBJ2-5; 8 bases match TRBD1. Trimming cost V 3 bases and J 2 bases; bases outside gene matches: 8. This CDR3 has 15 residues. The germline V gene has CDR1 GTSNPN and CDR2 SVGIG (reference sequence). In DNA form, the CDR3 reads TGTGCCTGGAGCCACGCGGACAGGGATCAAGAGACCCAGTACTTC. Its protein is CAWSHADRDQETQYF.

This clonotype was found a few times. This chain links TRBV4-3 with TRBJ1-1; 7 bases are shared with TRBD1. Trimming cost V 0 bases and J 5 bases; bases outside gene matches: 6. The CDR3 runs 15 residues. CDR1 and CDR2 from the germline V gene are LGHNA and YSLEER. The CDR3 loop reads CASSQDLGTATEAFF. CDR3 DNA: TGCGCCAGCAGCCAAGATCTTGGGACAGCTACTGAAGCTTTCTTT.

In the case of this clonotype: A much larger clone differs by one base, so this may be a read error. The chain recombines TRBV20-1 with TRBJ2-7; either TRBD1 or TRBD2 may fit D (6 bases each). CDR3 length: 12 amino acids. The germline V gene encodes CDR1 DFQATT and CDR2 SNEGSKA (reference sequence). CDR3 region: CSASGGPQERYF. CDR3 in DNA: TGCAGTGCTAGCGGGGGCCCCCAGGAGCGGTACTTC.

This clonotype was observed many times. CDR3 coding DNA: TGTGCCAGCAGCGTAACTTTCGGGACAGGGTGGAATGAGCAGTTCTTC. This translates into CASSVTFGTGWNEQFF. The chain couples TRBV9 to TRBJ2-1, with 9 bases fitting TRBD1. After removal of 1 base from V and 7 bases from J, the junction contained 9 bases not matched to a gene. CDR3 size: 16 residues. CDR1 and CDR2 from the germline V gene are SGDLS and YYNGEE.

This clonotype was seen at least ten times. CDR3: CASTRLAGVVYNEQFF. The CDR3 bases are TGTGCCAGCACCAGACTAGCGGGAGTAGTGTACAATGAGCAGTTCTTC. This chain links TRBV7-6 with TRBJ2-1, with 12 bases identical to TRBD2. The CDR3 spans 16 residues. Germline CDR1 is SGHVS and CDR2 is FNYEAQ. Trimming took 7 bases from V and 4 from J; bases not matched to a gene: 8.

V and J are TRBV5-1 and TRBJ2-1; D is unclear. CDR3 size: 15 residues. Germline V gives CDR1 SGHRS, CDR2 YFSETQ. Between the trimmed V and J ends, which lost 0 bases and 3 bases, there was a span of 10 bases. The CDR3 bases are TGCGCCAGCAGCTTGGAAGCCAGTGACTACAATGAGCAGTTCTTC. Translating gives CASSLEASDYNEQFF.

The rearrangement uses TRBV19 and TRBJ1-1; 8 bases are shared with TRBD1. V lost 3 bases to trimming and J lost 3 bases; unmatched junction nucleotides: 9. The CDR3 consists of 16 residues. Germline CDR1 LNHDA, CDR2 SQIVND (reference sequence). The CDR3: CASSIGQGAVDTEAFF. The CDR3 DNA reads TGTGCCAGTAGTATCGGCCAGGGGGCGGTAGACACTGAAGCTTTCTTT.

Here the CDR3 DNA reads TGCAGTGCGGACAAAGAGACCCAGTACTTC. Its translation: CSADKETQYF. The chain carries TRBV29-1 and TRBJ2-5; TRBD1 might be the D (5 bases). This CDR3 is built from 10 residues. Per the germline V gene, CDR1 is SQVTM and CDR2 is ANQGSEA.

In its sample, this clonotype was seen many times. The V and J genes are TRBV12-3 or TRBV12-4 and TRBJ1-1; the match to TRBD1 covers 7 bases. Trimming at V came to 6 bases and at J to 2 bases, leaving 6 bases not matched to a gene. This CDR3 has 14 amino acids. This CDR3 is CASRDRARNTEAFF. The CDR3 DNA reads as TGTGCCAGCAGAGACAGGGCGCGAAACACTGAAGCTTTCTTT.

In this sample, this clonotype turned up a few times. The chain links TRBV6-2 or TRBV6-3 to TRBJ2-1; TRBD2 is a possible D gene (6 bases). This CDR3 spans 14 amino acids. Trimming pared 6 bases from V and 4 bases from J, leaving 13 bases between. The V gene's germline CDR1 is MNHEY and CDR2 SVGEGT. The CDR3 coding sequence is TGTGCCAGCAGCCTCTGGAGGGCGTACAATGAGCAGTTCTTC. Protein product: CASSLWRAYNEQFF.

V gene TRBV5-5 combines with J gene TRBJ2-7; 12 bases are shared with TRBD2. Trimming at V came to 4 bases and at J to 4 bases, leaving 9 bases not matched to a gene. CDR1 is SGHKS, CDR2 YYEKEE, per germline (reference sequence). This CDR3 region has 16 residues. CDR3 coding DNA: TGTGCCAGCAGCCAAGCTAGCGGGAGGGCCTCATACGAGCAGTACTTC. As protein: CASSQASGRASYEQYF. Full variable domain (missing parts from reference TRBV5-5 and TRBJ2-7): DAGVTQSPTHLIKTRGQQVTLRCSPISGHKSVSWYQQVLGQGPQFIFQYYEKEERGRGNFPDRFSARQFPNYSSELNVNALLLGDSALYLCASSQASGRASYEQYFGPGTRLTVT.

This clonotype was counted ten times or more. The chain employs TRBV7-2 and TRBJ2-7; TRBD2 matches 8 bases. V lost 3 bases and J lost 2; bases outside the gene matches: 6. CDR1 is SGHTA and CDR2 is FQGNSA in the germline V gene. The CDR3 extends over 15 amino acids. CDR3 loop: CASSFAGRGTYEQYF. The CDR3 DNA reads TGTGCCAGCAGCTTTGCCGGGAGGGGAACCTACGAGCAGTACTTC. The variable domain in full, with the rest retrieved from reference TRBV7-2 and TRBJ2-7, is GAGVSQSPSNKVTEKGKDVELRCDPISGHTALYWYRQSLGQGLEFLIYFQGNSAPDKSGLPSDRFSAERTGGSVSTLTIQRTQQEDSAVYLCASSFAGRGTYEQYFGPGTRLTVT.